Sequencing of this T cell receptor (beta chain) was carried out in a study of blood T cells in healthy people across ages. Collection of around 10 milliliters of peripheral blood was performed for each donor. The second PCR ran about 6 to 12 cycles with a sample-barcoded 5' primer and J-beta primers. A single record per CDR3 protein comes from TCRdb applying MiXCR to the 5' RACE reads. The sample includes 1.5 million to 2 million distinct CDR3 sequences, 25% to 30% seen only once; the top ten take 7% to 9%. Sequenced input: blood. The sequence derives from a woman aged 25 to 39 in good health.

The CDR3 region has the DNA TGCAGCGTTCGGAGACAGAACACTGAAGCTTTCTTT. This codes for CSVRRQNTEAFF. The genes are TRBV29-1 and TRBJ1-1; D gene uncertain. In germline, CDR1 is SQVTM, CDR2 ANQGSEA. The CDR3 runs 12 residues. Between the trimmed V and J ends, which lost 5 bases and 1 base, there was a span of 8 bases.